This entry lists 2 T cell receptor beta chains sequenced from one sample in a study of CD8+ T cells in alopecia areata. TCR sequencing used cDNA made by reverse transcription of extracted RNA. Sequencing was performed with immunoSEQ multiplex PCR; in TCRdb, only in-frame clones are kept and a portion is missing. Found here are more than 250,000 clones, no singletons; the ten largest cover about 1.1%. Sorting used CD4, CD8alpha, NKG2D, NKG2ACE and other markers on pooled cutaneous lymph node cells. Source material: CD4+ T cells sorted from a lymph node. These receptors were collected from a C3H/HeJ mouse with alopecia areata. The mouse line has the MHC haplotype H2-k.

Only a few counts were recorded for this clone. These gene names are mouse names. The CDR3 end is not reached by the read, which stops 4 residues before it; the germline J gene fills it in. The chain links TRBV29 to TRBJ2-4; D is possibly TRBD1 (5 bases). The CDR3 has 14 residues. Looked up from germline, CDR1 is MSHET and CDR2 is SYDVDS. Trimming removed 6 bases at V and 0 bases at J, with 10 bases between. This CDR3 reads CASSPRQSQNTLYF. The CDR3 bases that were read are TGTGCTAGCAGCCCCCGACAGAGTCAAAAC.

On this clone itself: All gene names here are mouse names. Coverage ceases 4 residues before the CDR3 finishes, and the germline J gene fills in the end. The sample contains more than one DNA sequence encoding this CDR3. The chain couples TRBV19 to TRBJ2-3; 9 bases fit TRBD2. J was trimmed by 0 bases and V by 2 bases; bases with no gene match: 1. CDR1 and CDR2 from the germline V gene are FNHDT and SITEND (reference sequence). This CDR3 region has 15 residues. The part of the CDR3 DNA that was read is TGTGCCAGCAGTATCTGGGGGGGAAGTGCAGAA. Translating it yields CASSIWGGSAE. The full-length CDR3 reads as CASSIWGGSAETLYF. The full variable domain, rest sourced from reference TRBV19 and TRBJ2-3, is GGIITQTPKFLIGQEGQKLTLKCQQNFNHDTMYWYRQDSGKGLRLIYYSITENDLQKGDLSEGYDASREKKSSFSLTVTSAQKNEMAVFLCASSIWGGSAETLYFGSGTRLTVL.